This T cell receptor beta chain was observed in a study of CD8+ T cells in alopecia areata. The CDR3 has 14 residues. The ends were cut back, 3 bases at V and 1 base at J, with 9 bases in the middle. Germline CDR1 is MGHDK and CDR2 is SYGVNS. RNA was isolated and reverse transcribed to cDNA, the sequencing template. Sequencing was performed with immunoSEQ multiplex PCR; in TCRdb, only in-frame clones are kept and a portion is missing. The sample includes about 150,000 clones, around 55% seen only once; the top ten take 4% to 5.5%. Sequencing input: CD4+ T cells sorted from blood. J is TRBJ1-1 and V is TRBV25-1, with D possibly matching TRBD1 (5 bases). The receptor was derived from a human donor in good health. Written as DNA, the CDR3 is TGTGCCAGCAGTGACTCTAGGGGGAACACTGAAGCTTTCTTT. Translation gives CASSDSRGNTEAFF.